These 12 T cell receptor beta chains were sequenced from one sample in a study of beta chain features in type 1 diabetes. No antigen has been identified for these receptors. Expressed TCRB transcripts were sequenced because the isolated RNA had all been reverse transcribed beforehand. Assay: immunoSEQ multiplex PCR; the TCRdb copy retains only in-frame clones and omits some. The sample contains some 350,000 clones, over 9% of which appear only once. Study observations and caveats: Shortening that was moderate but significant affected the TCRB CDR3s of Type 1 diabetes patients in all four CD4+ subsets.

Sequencing used central memory CD4+ T cells from blood. Every receptor here comes from a man younger than 45 with type 1 diabetes.

This clone has just a few counts. This rearrangement joins TRBV28 to TRBJ2-7, with 9 bases that match TRBD1. Trimming cost V 6 bases and J 0 bases; bases outside gene matches: 0. Germline CDR1 and CDR2: MDHEN and SYDVKM. The CDR3 loop spans 13 amino acids. In nucleotides, the CDR3 is TGTGCCAGCAGGACAGGGGGCTCCTACGAGCAGTACTTC. It codes for CASRTGGSYEQYF.

This clone was counted only a few times. The gene calls are TRBV7-8 and TRBJ2-1, with TRBD2 as a possible D gene (6 bases). Trimming removed 5 bases from V and 8 bases from J, with 25 bases in between. The CDR3 runs to 17 residues. Germline CDR1 and CDR2: SGHVS and FQNEAQ. The CDR3 reads CASSRSPAMPGVDEQFF. The CDR3 DNA follows: TGTGCCAGCAGCCGATCACCGGCCATGCCGGGGGTCGATGAGCAGTTCTTC.

This clone was recorded a few times. The V gene is TRBV6-5, the J gene TRBJ2-3, with D uncertain. V shed 0 bases and J shed 6 bases, with 16 bases lying between them. CDR3 size: 16 residues. Germline lookup yields CDR1 MNHEY and CDR2 SVGAGI. CDR3 amino acids: CASSYSRTPVRDTQYF. CDR3 nucleotides: TGTGCCAGCAGTTACTCGCGGACGCCGGTCCGCGATACGCAGTATTTT.

This clone turned up a few times. The gene calls are TRBV6-4 and TRBJ2-6, with D unresolved. The CDR3 consists of 15 residues. V lost 5 bases to trimming and J lost 0 bases, with 8 bases between them. Germline lookup yields CDR1 MRHNA and CDR2 SNTAGT. The CDR3: CASSLSLSGANVLTF. The CDR3 DNA reads as TGTGCCAGCAGTTTAAGTCTCTCTGGGGCCAACGTCCTGACTTTC.

This clone was seen at least ten times. The J gene is TRBJ1-1, the V gene TRBV4-1; the match to TRBD1 covers 10 bases. Germline V gene sequence: CDR1 MGHRA, CDR2 YSYEKL. The V gene end was trimmed by 3 bases and the J gene end by 5 bases; junction bases not matched to a gene: 9. CDR3 size: 16 residues. The CDR3 DNA follows: TGCGCCAGCAGCCAGGGTCCGGGACAGGGGTTTACTGAAGCTTTCTTT. Amino acids: CASSQGPGQGFTEAFF.

The V call is TRBV11-2, the J call TRBJ2-5, with TRBD1 matching over 12 bases. V trimming: 4 bases; J trimming: 9 bases; junction bases outside the gene matches: 9. The CDR3 is 15 amino acids. Germline V CDR1 and CDR2: SGHAT, FQNNGV. The CDR3 DNA is TGTGCCAGCAGCTCCCCGGGACAGGGGGCGCGTTCCCAGTACTTC. It yields the protein CASSSPGQGARSQYF.

This chain connects TRBV11-2 to TRBJ1-4, with D tentatively TRBD1 (5 bases). This CDR3 has 12 amino acids. Germline loops: CDR1 SGHAT, CDR2 FQNNGV. V was clipped by 5 bases and J by 10 bases, with 11 bases between them. The CDR3 DNA is TGTGCCAGCAGCCTAGGGGAGGGAAAACTGTTTTTT. This gives the protein CASSLGEGKLFF.

In this sample, this clone turned up a few times. CDR3 amino acids: CASSLGTSGRTDTQYF. For the CDR3, the DNA is TGCGCCAGCAGCTTGGGGACTAGCGGGAGAACAGATACGCAGTATTTT. J is TRBJ2-3 and V is TRBV5-1; 13 bases line up with TRBD2. Germline V gene sequence: CDR1 SGHRS, CDR2 YFSETQ. After removal of 0 bases from V and 3 bases from J, the junction contained 1 base not matched to a gene. The CDR3 extends over 16 amino acids.

The gene calls are TRBV5-5 and TRBJ2-1, with 12 bases that match TRBD2. Trimming cost V 4 bases and J 8 bases; bases outside gene matches: 7. CDR1 and CDR2 from the germline V gene are SGHKS and YYEKEE (reference sequence). The CDR3 length is 15 residues. The CDR3 is CASSPLAGGRDEQFF. CDR3 DNA sequence: TGTGCCAGCAGCCCCCTAGCGGGAGGGCGGGATGAGCAGTTCTTC.

This clone was seen many times. Additional DNA sequences in this sample encode the identical CDR3. The chain combines TRBV5-1 with TRBJ1-2; no firm D call. The V and J ends lost 0 bases and 0 bases respectively, with 6 bases between them. This CDR3 has 14 amino acids. Germline V lookup: CDR1 SGHRS, CDR2 YFSETQ. The CDR3 DNA is TGCGCCAGCAGCTTGGAAAGGGCTAACTATGGCTACACCTTC. Residues: CASSLERANYGYTF.

This clone was detected a few times. The chain links TRBV2 to TRBJ2-7, with a tentative D call TRBD1 (6 bases). V lost 5 bases to trimming and J lost 4 bases, with 9 bases between them. The CDR3 extends over 12 amino acids. CDR1 and CDR2 (germline): SNHLY, FYNNEI. The CDR3 DNA reads as TGTGCCAGCAGTCTACAGGGTTACGAGCAGTACTTC. Translating gives CASSLQGYEQYF. The full variable domain, with the rest looked up from reference TRBV2 and TRBJ2-7, is EPEVTQTPSHQVTQMGQEVILRCVPISNHLYFYWYRQILGQKVEFLVSFYNNEISEKSEIFDDQFSVERPDGSNFTLKIRSTKLEDSAMYFCASSLQGYEQYFGPGTRLTVT.

The chain joins TRBV30 to TRBJ2-3; the match to TRBD2 covers 9 bases. The CDR3 is made up of 15 amino acids. The V and J ends lost 3 bases and 1 base, in that order; junction bases with no gene match: 5. Germline CDR1 reads GTSNPN; CDR2 reads SVGIG (reference sequence). CDR3 amino acids: CAWRASGTGTDTQYF. CDR3 sequence (DNA): TGTGCCTGGAGGGCTAGCGGGACGGGCACAGATACGCAGTATTTT. Full variable domain (outside the CDR3, taken from reference TRBV30 and TRBJ2-3): SQTIHQWPATLVQPVGSPLSLECTVEGTSNPNLYWYRQAAGRGLQLLFYSVGIGQISSEVPQNLSASRPQDRQFILSSKKLLLSDSGFYLCAWRASGTGTDTQYFGPGTRLTVL.